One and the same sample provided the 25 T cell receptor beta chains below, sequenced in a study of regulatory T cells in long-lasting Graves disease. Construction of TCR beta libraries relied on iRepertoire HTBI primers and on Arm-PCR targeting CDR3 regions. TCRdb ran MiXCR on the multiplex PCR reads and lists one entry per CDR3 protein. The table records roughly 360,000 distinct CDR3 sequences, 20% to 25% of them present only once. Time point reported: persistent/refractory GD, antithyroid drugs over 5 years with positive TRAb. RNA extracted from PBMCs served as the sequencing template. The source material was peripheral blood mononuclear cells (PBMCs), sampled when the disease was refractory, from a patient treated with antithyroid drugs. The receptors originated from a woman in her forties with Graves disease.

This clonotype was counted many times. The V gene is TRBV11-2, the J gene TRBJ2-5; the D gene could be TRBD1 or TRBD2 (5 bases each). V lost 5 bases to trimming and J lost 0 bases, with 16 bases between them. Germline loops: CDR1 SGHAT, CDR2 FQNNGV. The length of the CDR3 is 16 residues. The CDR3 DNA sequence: TGTGCCAGCAGCCGAGGTGGGGACCCGTACCAAGAGACCCAGTACTTC. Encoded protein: CASSRGGDPYQETQYF.

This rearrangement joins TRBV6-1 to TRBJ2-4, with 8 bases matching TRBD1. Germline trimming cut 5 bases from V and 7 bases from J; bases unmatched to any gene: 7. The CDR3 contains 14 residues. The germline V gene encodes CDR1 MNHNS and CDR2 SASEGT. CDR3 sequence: CASSPRDRFNIQYF. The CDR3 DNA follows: TGTGCCAGCAGTCCCCGGGACAGGTTCAACATTCAGTACTTC.

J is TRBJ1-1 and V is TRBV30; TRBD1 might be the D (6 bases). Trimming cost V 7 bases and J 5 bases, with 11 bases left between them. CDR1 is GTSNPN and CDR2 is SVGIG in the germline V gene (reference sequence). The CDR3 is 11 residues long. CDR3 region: CAYGRGTEAFF. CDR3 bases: TGTGCCTACGGTAGGGGGACTGAAGCTTTCTTT.

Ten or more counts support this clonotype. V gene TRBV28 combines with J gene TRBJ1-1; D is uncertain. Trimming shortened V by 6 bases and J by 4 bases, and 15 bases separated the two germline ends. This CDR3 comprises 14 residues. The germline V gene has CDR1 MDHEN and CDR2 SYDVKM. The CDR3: CASRPRVWGTEAFF. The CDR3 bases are TGTGCCAGCAGGCCCCGGGTTTGGGGCACTGAAGCTTTCTTT.

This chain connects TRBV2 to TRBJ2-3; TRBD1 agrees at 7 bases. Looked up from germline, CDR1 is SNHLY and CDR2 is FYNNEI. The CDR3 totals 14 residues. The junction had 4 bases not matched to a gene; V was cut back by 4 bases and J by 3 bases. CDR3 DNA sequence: TGTGCCAGCAGTGTAGGACAGGCTACAGATACGCAGTATTTT. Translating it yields CASSVGQATDTQYF.

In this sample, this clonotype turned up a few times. This chain's CDR3 is CASSGGQGVTDTQYF. Here the CDR3 DNA reads TGTGCCAGCAGCGGCGGACAGGGTGTGACAGATACGCAGTATTTT. The chain links TRBV27 to TRBJ2-3; TRBD1 agrees at 8 bases. The CDR3 has 15 residues. V gave up 6 bases and J gave up 3 bases; unmatched junction bases: 8. Germline V gives CDR1 MNHEY, CDR2 SMNVEV (reference sequence).

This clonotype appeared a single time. DNA of the CDR3: TGTGCCAGCAATGATCGGGCTGAAGCTTTCTTT. Protein sequence: CASNDRAEAFF. The V gene is TRBV28, the J gene TRBJ1-1; no clear D gene. Deletions cut 7 bases from V and 6 bases from J, with 9 bases between. Germline V lookup: CDR1 MDHEN, CDR2 SYDVKM. The CDR3 runs 11 residues.

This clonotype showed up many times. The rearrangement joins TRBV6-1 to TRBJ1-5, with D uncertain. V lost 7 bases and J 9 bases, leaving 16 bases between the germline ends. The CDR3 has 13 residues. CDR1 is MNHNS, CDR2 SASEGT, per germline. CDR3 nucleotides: TGTGCCAGCATCAGGACCGAGACTGGGCCCCAGCATTTT. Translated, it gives CASIRTETGPQHF.

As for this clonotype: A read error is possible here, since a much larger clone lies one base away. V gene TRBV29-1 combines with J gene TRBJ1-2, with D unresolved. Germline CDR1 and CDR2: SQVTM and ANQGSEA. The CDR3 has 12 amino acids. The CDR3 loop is CNVRRPAGGYTF. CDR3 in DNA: TGCAACGTCCGTAGACCAGCTGGTGGCTACACCTTC.

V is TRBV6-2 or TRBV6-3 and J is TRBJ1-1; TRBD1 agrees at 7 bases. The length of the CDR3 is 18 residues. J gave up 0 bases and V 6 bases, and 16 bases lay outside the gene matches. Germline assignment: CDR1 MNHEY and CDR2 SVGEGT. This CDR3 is CASSRDRAFYPMNTEAFF. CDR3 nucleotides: TGTGCCAGCAGCCGAGACAGGGCGTTCTACCCCATGAACACTGAAGCTTTCTTT.

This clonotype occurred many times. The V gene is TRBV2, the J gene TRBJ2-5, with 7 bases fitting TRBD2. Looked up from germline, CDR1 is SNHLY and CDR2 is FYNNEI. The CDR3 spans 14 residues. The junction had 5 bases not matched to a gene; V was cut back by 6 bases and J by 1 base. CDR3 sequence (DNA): TGTGCCAGCAGCCAGCGGGGACTCCAAGAGACCCAGTACTTC. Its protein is CASSQRGLQETQYF.

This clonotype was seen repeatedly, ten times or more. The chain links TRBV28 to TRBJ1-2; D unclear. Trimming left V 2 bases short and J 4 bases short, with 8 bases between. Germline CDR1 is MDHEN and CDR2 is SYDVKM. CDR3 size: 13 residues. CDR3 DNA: TGTGCCAGCAGTTTAAAGGGCCTCTATGGCTACACCTTC. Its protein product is CASSLKGLYGYTF.

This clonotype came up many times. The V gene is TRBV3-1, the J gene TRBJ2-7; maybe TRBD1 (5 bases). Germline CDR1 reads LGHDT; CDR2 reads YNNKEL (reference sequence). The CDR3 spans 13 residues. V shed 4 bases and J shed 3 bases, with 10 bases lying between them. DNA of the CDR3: TGTGCCAGCAGCCCAGGGAACGACTACGAGCAGTACTTC. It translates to CASSPGNDYEQYF.

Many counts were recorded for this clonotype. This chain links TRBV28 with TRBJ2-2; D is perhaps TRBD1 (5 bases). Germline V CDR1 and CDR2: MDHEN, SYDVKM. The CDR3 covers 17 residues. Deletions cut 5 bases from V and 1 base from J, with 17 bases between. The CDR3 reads CASSTGEGFRNTGELFF. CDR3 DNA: TGTGCCAGCAGTACAGGAGAAGGGTTCCGGAACACCGGGGAGCTGTTTTTT. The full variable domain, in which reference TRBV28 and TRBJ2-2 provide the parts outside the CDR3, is DVKVTQSSRYLVKRTGEKVFLECVQDMDHENMFWYRQDPGLGLRLIYFSYDVKMKEKGDIPEGYSVSREKKERFSLILESASTNQTSMYLCASSTGEGFRNTGELFFGEGSRLTVL.

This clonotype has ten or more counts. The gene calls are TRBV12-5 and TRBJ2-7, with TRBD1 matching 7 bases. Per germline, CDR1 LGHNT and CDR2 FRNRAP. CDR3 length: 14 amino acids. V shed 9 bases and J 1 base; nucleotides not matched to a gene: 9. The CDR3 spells CARTGTEASYEQYF. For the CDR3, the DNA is TGTGCTAGGACCGGGACAGAGGCATCCTACGAGCAGTACTTC. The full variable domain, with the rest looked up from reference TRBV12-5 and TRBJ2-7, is DARVTQTPRHKVTEMGQEVTMRCQPILGHNTVFWYRQTMMQGLELLAYFRNRAPLDDSGMPKDRFSAEMPDATLATLKIQPSEPRDSAVYFCARTGTEASYEQYFGPGTRLTVT.

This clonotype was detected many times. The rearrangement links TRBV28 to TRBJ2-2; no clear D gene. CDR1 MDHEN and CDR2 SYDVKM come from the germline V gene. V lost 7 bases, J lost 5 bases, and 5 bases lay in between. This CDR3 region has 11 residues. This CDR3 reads CASTVTGELFF. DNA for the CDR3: TGTGCCAGCACCGTGACCGGGGAGCTGTTTTTT.

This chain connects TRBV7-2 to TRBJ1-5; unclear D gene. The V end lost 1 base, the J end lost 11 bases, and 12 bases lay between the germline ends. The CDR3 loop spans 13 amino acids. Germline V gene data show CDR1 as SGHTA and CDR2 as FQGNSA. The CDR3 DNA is TGTACCAGCAGCTTAGTGACGGACCAGTCCCAGCATTTT. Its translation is CTSSLVTDQSQHF.

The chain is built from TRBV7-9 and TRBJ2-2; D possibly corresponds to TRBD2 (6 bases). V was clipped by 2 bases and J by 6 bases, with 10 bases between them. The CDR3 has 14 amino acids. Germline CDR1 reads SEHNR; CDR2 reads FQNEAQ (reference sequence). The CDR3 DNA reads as TGTGCCAGCAGCTTAACCGGGGGACCCGGGGAGCTGTTTTTT. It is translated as CASSLTGGPGELFF.

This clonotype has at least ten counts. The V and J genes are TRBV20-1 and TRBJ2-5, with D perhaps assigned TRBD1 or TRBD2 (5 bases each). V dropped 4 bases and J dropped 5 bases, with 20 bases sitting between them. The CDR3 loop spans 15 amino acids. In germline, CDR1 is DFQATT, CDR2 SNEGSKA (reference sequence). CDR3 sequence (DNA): TGCAGTGCTAAGGCGATCCGGGACCCCCTGGAGACCCAGTACTTC. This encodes CSAKAIRDPLETQYF.

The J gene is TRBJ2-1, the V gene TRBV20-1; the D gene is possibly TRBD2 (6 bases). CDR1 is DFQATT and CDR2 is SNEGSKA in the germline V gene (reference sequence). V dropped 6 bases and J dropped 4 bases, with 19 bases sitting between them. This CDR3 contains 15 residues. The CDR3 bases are TGCAGTGCAAATGTCATGGGGGAGGAGTACAATGAGCAGTTCTTC. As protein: CSANVMGEEYNEQFF.

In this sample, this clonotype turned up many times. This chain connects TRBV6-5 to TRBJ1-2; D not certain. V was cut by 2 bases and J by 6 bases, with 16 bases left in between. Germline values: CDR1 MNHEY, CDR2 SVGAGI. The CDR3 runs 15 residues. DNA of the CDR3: TGTGCCAGCAGTTACCTTAGGAACAACTGGGATGGCTACACCTTC. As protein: CASSYLRNNWDGYTF.

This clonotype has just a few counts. DNA for the CDR3: TGCAGTGCTCCAGACAGTGGGAGCAATCAGCCCCAGCATTTT. This codes for CSAPDSGSNQPQHF. The V gene is TRBV20-1, the J gene TRBJ1-5; tentatively, D is TRBD1 (5 bases). This CDR3 is built from 14 residues. Trimming removed 5 bases from V and 1 base from J, with 12 bases in between. Germline lookup yields CDR1 DFQATT and CDR2 SNEGSKA (reference sequence).

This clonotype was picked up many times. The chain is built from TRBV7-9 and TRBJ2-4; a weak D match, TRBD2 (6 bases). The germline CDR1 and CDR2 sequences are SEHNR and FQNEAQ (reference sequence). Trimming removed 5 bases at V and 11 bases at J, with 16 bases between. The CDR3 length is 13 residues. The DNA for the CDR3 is TGTGCCAGCAGCCCCGGGGGTCTCCCATTTCAGTACTTC. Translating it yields CASSPGGLPFQYF.

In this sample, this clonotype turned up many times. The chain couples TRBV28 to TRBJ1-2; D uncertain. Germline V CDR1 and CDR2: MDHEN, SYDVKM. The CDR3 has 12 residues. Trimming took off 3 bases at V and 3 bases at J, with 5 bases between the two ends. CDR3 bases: TGTGCCAGCAGTTTCGAGGACTATGGCTACACCTTC. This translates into CASSFEDYGYTF.

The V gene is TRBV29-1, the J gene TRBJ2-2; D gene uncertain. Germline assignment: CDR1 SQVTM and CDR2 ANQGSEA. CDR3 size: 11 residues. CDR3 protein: CTTQESGELFF. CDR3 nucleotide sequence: TGCACCACCCAGGAGTCCGGGGAGCTGTTTTTT.